Given below is one T cell receptor beta chain in context. The antigen remains undetermined. The data stem from a study of cytomegalovirus exposure and HLA in healthy donors. General study findings and limits: Reported findings show TCR beta sequences accurately forecast HLA-A and HLA-B alleles in most subjects.

60 Vbeta and 13 Jbeta primers were used in PCR. Profiling relied on immunoSEQ multiplex PCR, and the TCRdb table lists in-frame clones only, not all of them. Of 75,000 to 90,000 clones listed, 65% to 80% are singletons. V lost 7 bases to trimming and J lost 7 bases, with 20 bases between them. Germline CDR1 and CDR2: LNHDA and SQIVND (reference sequence). The CDR3 has 15 amino acids. What was sequenced was PBMCs. The chain employs TRBV19 and TRBJ1-5; a weak D match, TRBD1 (5 bases). The receptor was derived from a man aged 60 to 69 in good health and CMV-seronegative. DNA for the CDR3: TGTGCCAGTACCCTGGGGCAGGGATCCGGCCAGCCCCAGCATTTT. This encodes CASTLGQGSGQPQHF.